The 26 T cell receptor beta chains below come from one sample, sequenced in a study of chemoradiotherapy in HPV16-positive cancers. Data came from immunoSEQ multiplex PCR; TCRdb stores just in-frame clones and leaves some out. Of roughly 2,400 clones in the sample, 79% are singletons; the top ten hold roughly a tenth. The material sequenced was tumor tissue, taken from a patient who underwent chemoradiotherapy. These receptors were collected from a human donor with HPV-associated anogenital cancer.

The chain is built from TRBV7-9 and TRBJ1-6; a possible D gene is TRBD1 (5 bases). The CDR3 runs to 14 residues. Trimming left V 2 bases short and J 15 bases short, with 17 bases between. Germline values: CDR1 SEHNR, CDR2 FQNEAQ (reference sequence). The CDR3 is CASSLTQGGGLLHF. The CDR3 nucleotides read TGTGCCAGCAGCTTAACCCAGGGAGGAGGACTCCTCCACTTT.

The V and J genes are TRBV2 and TRBJ1-1; possibly TRBD1 for D (5 bases). The germline CDR1 and CDR2 sequences are SNHLY and FYNNEI. This CDR3 has 13 residues. V lost 7 bases and J 1 base, leaving 10 bases between the germline ends. The CDR3: CASIMDTNTEAFF. In DNA form, the CDR3 reads TGTGCCAGCATCATGGACACGAACACTGAAGCTTTCTTT. Variable domain in full (rest from reference TRBV2 and TRBJ1-1): EPEVTQTPSHQVTQMGQEVILRCVPISNHLYFYWYRQILGQKVEFLVSFYNNEISEKSEIFDDQFSVERPDGSNFTLKIRSTKLEDSAMYFCASIMDTNTEAFFGQGTRLTVV.

This clone occurred once. The chain joins TRBV2 to TRBJ1-1, with no clear D. V was pared by 6 bases and J by 5 bases, with 16 bases between. Germline values: CDR1 SNHLY, CDR2 FYNNEI. There are 14 residues in the CDR3. The CDR3, as DNA: TGTGCCAGCAGCTCCCCGACATCGGGAACTGAAGCTTTCTTT. It is translated as CASSSPTSGTEAFF.

CDR3 protein: CASRREGMTDTQYF. CDR3 nucleotide sequence: TGTGCCAGCAGGAGGGAAGGTATGACAGATACGCAGTATTTT. This chain links TRBV6-5 with TRBJ2-3, with D possibly matching TRBD2 (5 bases). This CDR3 spans 14 amino acids. CDR1 is MNHEY and CDR2 is SVGAGI in the germline V gene. V lost 6 bases and J lost 3, with 13 bases in between.

This clone was seen more than once but under ten times. This chain connects TRBV6-5 to TRBJ2-7; 11 bases match TRBD2. Germline V gene data show CDR1 as MNHEY and CDR2 as SVGAGI. The J segment lost 1 base and the V segment lost 5 bases, leaving 1 base of the junction unmatched. The CDR3 consists of 14 residues. For the CDR3, the DNA is TGTGCCAGCAGTCTAGCGGGAGGATCCTACGAGCAGTACTTC. As protein: CASSLAGGSYEQYF.

This clone appeared a single time. This chain uses TRBV5-6 with TRBJ2-3, with D unresolved. Trimming took 1 base from V and 6 from J, leaving 15 bases between them. Germline V lookup: CDR1 SGHDT, CDR2 YYEEEE. The CDR3 length is 15 residues. The CDR3 bases are TGTGCCAGCAGCTTGCCCCTCTTTCCGCAGGATACGCAGTATTTT. Translating it yields CASSLPLFPQDTQYF.

The chain has TRBV18 and TRBJ2-7; D is perhaps TRBD2 (7 bases). V was clipped by 2 bases and J by 6 bases, with 23 bases between them. The CDR3 loop spans 17 amino acids. Germline CDR1 reads KGHSH; CDR2 reads LQKENI. As DNA, the CDR3 is TGTGCCAGCTCACCAAGATCTACTCGGGGGGCAAGAGGCGAGCAGTACTTC. This gives the protein CASSPRSTRGARGEQYF.

This clone has a handful of counts. The rearrangement joins TRBV7-6 to TRBJ2-7, with a possible D match to TRBD2 (5 bases). This CDR3 contains 14 residues. Germline CDR1 SGHVS, CDR2 FNYEAQ. Trimming shortened V by 6 bases and J by 7 bases, and 19 bases separated the two germline ends. The CDR3: CASRQTPQRGEQYF. CDR3 sequence (DNA): TGTGCCAGCAGGCAGACCCCCCAGAGAGGGGAGCAGTACTTC.

This clone was detected a few times. CDR3 DNA: TGCGCCAGCAGCGAACTTCAGGGTTCCGGCTACACCTTC. It is translated as CASSELQGSGYTF. The V and J genes are TRBV5-1 and TRBJ1-2, with D maybe TRBD1 (5 bases). V was clipped by 4 bases and J by 8 bases, with 15 bases between them. This CDR3 region has 13 residues. Germline lookup yields CDR1 SGHRS and CDR2 YFSETQ.

The DNA of the CDR3 is TGTGCCAGTAGTATAGCGGCACTCACAGATACGCAGTATTTT. Protein product: CASSIAALTDTQYF. J is TRBJ2-3 and V is TRBV19; D gene uncertain. V was pared by 1 base and J by 2 bases, with 7 bases between. Per germline, CDR1 LNHDA and CDR2 SQIVND (reference sequence). This CDR3 is built from 14 residues. Complete variable domain (other parts from reference TRBV19 and TRBJ2-3): DGGITQSPKYLFRKEGQNVTLSCEQNLNHDAMYWYRQDPGQGLRLIYYSQIVNDFQKGDIAEGYSVSREKKESFPLTVTSAQKNPTAFYLCASSIAALTDTQYFGPGTRLTVL.

In this sample, this clone turned up once. The chain uses TRBV2 and TRBJ1-4, with D tentatively TRBD1 (5 bases). Germline V gene lookup returns CDR1 SNHLY and CDR2 FYNNEI. This CDR3 is built from 13 residues. Trimming removed 5 bases at V and 8 bases at J, with 12 bases between. For the CDR3, the DNA is TGTGCCAGCAGTAAGAGACGGGACGAAAAACTGTTTTTT. Encoded protein: CASSKRRDEKLFF.

V usage is TRBV10-1 and J usage is TRBJ2-2; D call uncertain. V lost 2 bases and J 5 bases, leaving 9 bases between the germline ends. The germline gives CDR1 WNHNN, CDR2 SYGVQD (reference sequence). The CDR3 is 14 residues long. In DNA form, the CDR3 reads TGCGCCAGCAGTGAGAGGCCGGAAACCGGGGAGCTGTTTTTT. Residues: CASSERPETGELFF.

This clone was seen more than once but under ten times. The gene calls are TRBV19 and TRBJ1-2; 9 positions match TRBD1. The CDR3 sequence is 15 residues long. CDR1 is LNHDA, CDR2 SQIVND, per germline (reference sequence). Trimming at V came to 3 bases and at J to 2 bases, leaving 4 bases not matched to a gene. CDR3 amino acids: CASSISGTGNYGYTF. CDR3 nucleotides: TGTGCCAGTAGTATCTCCGGGACAGGGAACTATGGCTACACCTTC.

The chain carries TRBV18 and TRBJ1-2; D is perhaps TRBD1 (6 bases). Germline CDR1 KGHSH, CDR2 LQKENI. The CDR3 extends over 14 amino acids. V lost 2 bases to trimming and J lost 4 bases, with 11 bases between them. DNA of the CDR3: TGTGCCAGCTCACCAGGCAGGGGAGGCTATGGCTACACCTTC. Amino acid sequence: CASSPGRGGYGYTF.

The chain carries TRBV5-6 and TRBJ2-1; 9 bases match TRBD2. Germline V CDR1 and CDR2: SGHDT, YYEEEE. Trimming cost V 1 base and J 1 base; bases outside gene matches: 3. This CDR3 is 16 amino acids long. As DNA, the CDR3 is TGTGCCAGCAGCTTGACGGGACTAGCTTCCTACAATGAGCAGTTCTTC. Its protein is CASSLTGLASYNEQFF.

The chain employs TRBV6-1 and TRBJ1-1, with a possible D match to TRBD1 (5 bases). CDR1 and CDR2 from the germline V gene are MNHNS and SASEGT. Deletions cut 2 bases from V and 0 bases from J, with 16 bases between. This CDR3 spans 17 amino acids. CDR3 bases: TGTGCCAGCAGTGAAACTGGGGAGACAGCGATGAACACTGAAGCTTTCTTT. It specifies CASSETGETAMNTEAFF.

The V call is TRBV9, the J call TRBJ2-3; 7 bases are a match to TRBD2. The CDR3 contains 15 residues. The germline CDR1 and CDR2 sequences are SGDLS and YYNGEE. V was clipped by 2 bases and J by 3 bases; unmatched bases: 6. The CDR3 DNA reads as TGTGCCAGCAGCGTGTATGGGGGGGAGACAGATACGCAGTATTTT. This translates into CASSVYGGETDTQYF.

This sequence joins TRBV7-9 and TRBJ2-2, with 7 bases fitting TRBD1. Trimming removed 5 bases from V and 0 bases from J; junction bases left unmatched: 3. The CDR3 extends over 15 amino acids. Germline lookup yields CDR1 SEHNR and CDR2 FQNEAQ (reference sequence). CDR3 sequence (DNA): TGTGCCAGCAGCCTAGGACAGGCGAACACCGGGGAGCTGTTTTTT. Its protein product is CASSLGQANTGELFF.

This chain joins TRBV6-1 and TRBJ1-2; D perhaps matches TRBD1 (5 bases). Germline loops: CDR1 MNHNS, CDR2 SASEGT. CDR3 length: 16 residues. Deletions cut 0 bases from V and 6 bases from J, with 17 bases between. The CDR3 is CASSEALGVWGNGYTF. In DNA, the CDR3 is TGTGCCAGCAGTGAAGCGCTTGGGGTTTGGGGGAATGGCTACACCTTC.

J is TRBJ1-2 and V is TRBV29-1; the D is unclear. Germline-derived CDR1 and CDR2 are SQVTM and ANQGSEA. Trimming pared 4 bases from V and 5 bases from J, leaving 8 bases between. This CDR3 comprises 11 residues. CDR3 bases: TGCAGCGTTGGGGCAGAGTATGGCTACACCTTC. Encoded protein: CSVGAEYGYTF.

The rearrangement joins TRBV6-4 to TRBJ2-2, with D unclear. This CDR3 contains 13 residues. Per the germline V gene, CDR1 is MRHNA and CDR2 is SNTAGT. V lost 3 bases to trimming and J lost 2 bases, with 4 bases between them. CDR3 coding DNA: TGTGCCAGCAGTGAGGACAACACCGGGGAGCTGTTTTTT. This encodes CASSEDNTGELFF.

This clone was detected only once. The rearrangement links TRBV10-2 to TRBJ2-7, with a weak D call TRBD2 (6 bases). Looked up from germline, CDR1 is WSHSY and CDR2 is SAAADI. The ends were cut back, 3 bases at V and 7 bases at J, with 10 bases in the middle. The CDR3 has 12 amino acids. The CDR3 reads CASSDLGGEQYF. The CDR3 DNA is TGCGCCAGCAGTGATCTCGGGGGTGAGCAGTACTTC.

V usage is TRBV7-3 and J usage is TRBJ2-3, with D hard to call. Per the germline V gene, CDR1 is SGHTA and CDR2 is FQGTGA. This CDR3 has 14 amino acids. The ends were cut back, 1 base at V and 5 bases at J, with 10 bases in the middle. Written as DNA, the CDR3 is TGTGCCAGCAGCTTAAACTGGCTCGGAGATACGCAGTATTTT. It is translated as CASSLNWLGDTQYF.

The J gene is TRBJ2-5, the V gene TRBV6-1, with 12 bases lining up with TRBD2. Trimming cost V 2 bases and J 4 bases; bases outside gene matches: 2. CDR1 is MNHNS, CDR2 SASEGT, per germline. This CDR3 spans 15 amino acids. The CDR3 is CASSELAGGPETQYF. The CDR3 coding sequence is TGTGCCAGCAGTGAACTAGCGGGGGGGCCAGAGACCCAGTACTTC.

The chain joins TRBV2 to TRBJ1-6; possible D gene TRBD1, 6 bases. Trimming left V 11 bases short and J 8 bases short, with 13 bases between. There are 12 residues in the CDR3. Per the germline V gene, CDR1 is SNHLY and CDR2 is FYNNEI. The CDR3 region has the DNA TGTGCCGGTGAGGGGGGTTATTCACCCCTCCACTTT. This gives the protein CAGEGGYSPLHF.

Only one count was recorded for this clone. This rearrangement joins TRBV2 to TRBJ1-5, with 7 bases lining up with TRBD1. The junction had 4 bases not matched to a gene; V was cut back by 4 bases and J by 4 bases. The length of the CDR3 is 14 residues. From germline, CDR1 is SNHLY and CDR2 FYNNEI. The DNA for the CDR3 is TGTGCCAGCAGTGTCGAGACAGGGAATCAGCCCCAGCATTTT. Translated: CASSVETGNQPQHF. Combining the CDR3 with reference TRBV2 and TRBJ1-5 gives the whole variable domain EPEVTQTPSHQVTQMGQEVILRCVPISNHLYFYWYRQILGQKVEFLVSFYNNEISEKSEIFDDQFSVERPDGSNFTLKIRSTKLEDSAMYFCASSVETGNQPQHFGDGTRLSIL.